A selection of T cell receptor beta chains follows, all from one sample in a study of T cell responses to AZD1222 COVID-19 vaccine. Repertoires were generated with immunoSEQ multiplex PCR, while TCRdb's copy carries only in-frame clones and drops some. The table lists 85,000 to 100,000 clones, approximately 90% of them singletons. The sequenced sample was peripheral blood, obtained 28 days after the second AZD1222 dose. These receptors all come from an adult who received the AZD1222 COVID-19 vaccine. CDR3s include the opening cysteine and the closing phenylalanine or tryptophan. A D gene is named only where the DNA matches it firmly. Rows give clone size only sometimes, using once, few, many, or a class for an expanded clone.

j_call: TRBJ2-1; v_call: TRBV5-1; d_call: TRBD2; cdr3_length: 16; clone_size: -; cdr3_aa: CASSLEAAGGPGEQFF; cdr3_nt: TGCGCCAGCAGCTTGGAAGCAGCGGGAGGGCCAGGTGAGCAGTTCTTC
j_call: TRBJ1-1; v_call: TRBV5-4; d_call: -; cdr3_length: 13; clone_size: -; cdr3_aa: CASSLGGNTEAFF; cdr3_nt: TGTGCCAGCAGCTTAGGGGGTAATACTGAAGCTTTCTTT
j_call: TRBJ2-7; v_call: TRBV6-2/TRBV6-3; d_call: -; cdr3_length: 16; clone_size: -; cdr3_aa: CASSPRDGPGIYEQYF; cdr3_nt: TGTGCCAGCAGCCCTCGGGACGGCCCGGGAATCTACGAGCAGTACTTC
j_call: TRBJ2-7; v_call: TRBV13; d_call: -; cdr3_length: 12; clone_size: -; cdr3_aa: CASSLGAYEQYF; cdr3_nt: TGTGCCAGCAGCTTAGGAGCCTACGAGCAGTACTTC
j_call: TRBJ2-1; v_call: TRBV7-2; d_call: TRBD2; cdr3_length: 18; clone_size: -; cdr3_aa: CASSTRVPSGRGHNEQFF; cdr3_nt: TGTGCCAGCAGCACTAGGGTACCTAGCGGGAGGGGTCACAATGAGCAGTTCTTC
j_call: TRBJ2-1; v_call: TRBV27; d_call: TRBD2; cdr3_length: 20; clone_size: -; cdr3_aa: CASSYPPLAGGPRSYNEQFF; cdr3_nt: TGTGCCAGCAGTTACCCCCCTCTAGCGGGAGGGCCCCGCTCCTACAATGAGCAGTTCTTC
j_call: TRBJ2-5; v_call: TRBV3-1/TRBV3-2; d_call: -; cdr3_length: 11; clone_size: -; cdr3_aa: CASKKQETQYF; cdr3_nt: TGTGCCAGCAAAAAGCAGGAGACCCAGTACTTC
j_call: TRBJ1-5; v_call: TRBV24-1; d_call: -; cdr3_length: 12; clone_size: once; cdr3_aa: CATSDPGQPQHF; cdr3_nt: TGTGCCACCAGTGATCCTGGTCAGCCCCAGCATTTT
j_call: TRBJ2-7; v_call: TRBV2; d_call: -; cdr3_length: 12; clone_size: -; cdr3_aa: CASVQGSYEQYF; cdr3_nt: TGTGCCAGCGTACAGGGATCCTACGAGCAGTACTTC
j_call: TRBJ1-1; v_call: TRBV6-2/TRBV6-3; d_call: -; cdr3_length: 14; clone_size: -; cdr3_aa: CASSYPVFNTEAFF; cdr3_nt: TGTGCCAGCAGTTACCCGGTCTTTAACACTGAAGCTTTCTTT
j_call: TRBJ2-7; v_call: TRBV6-5; d_call: -; cdr3_length: 13; clone_size: -; cdr3_aa: CASSQSRPYEQYF; cdr3_nt: TGTGCCAGCAGCCAGAGCAGGCCCTACGAGCAGTACTTC
j_call: TRBJ2-3; v_call: TRBV30; d_call: -; cdr3_length: 13; clone_size: -; cdr3_aa: CAWVQLPADTQYF; cdr3_nt: TGTGCCTGGGTGCAGCTACCCGCAGATACGCAGTATTTT
j_call: TRBJ1-5; v_call: TRBV19; d_call: -; cdr3_length: 13; clone_size: -; cdr3_aa: CASKGIVNQPQHF; cdr3_nt: TGTGCCAGTAAAGGCATCGTCAATCAGCCCCAGCATTTT
j_call: TRBJ2-7; v_call: TRBV11-3; d_call: -; cdr3_length: 13; clone_size: few; cdr3_aa: CASSLFEGYEQYF; cdr3_nt: TGTGCCAGCAGCTTATTTGAGGGCTACGAGCAGTACTTC
j_call: TRBJ2-2; v_call: TRBV25-1; d_call: -; cdr3_length: 13; clone_size: -; cdr3_aa: CASSESFTGELFF; cdr3_nt: TGTGCCAGCAGTGAAAGCTTCACCGGGGAGCTGTTTTTT
j_call: TRBJ2-1; v_call: TRBV7-9; d_call: TRBD2; cdr3_length: 14; clone_size: -; cdr3_aa: CASSLTSGYNEQFF; cdr3_nt: TGTGCCAGCAGCTTGACTAGCGGGTACAATGAGCAGTTCTTC
j_call: TRBJ2-3; v_call: TRBV9; d_call: TRBD2; cdr3_length: 16; clone_size: once; cdr3_aa: CASSSGLAKGSDTQYF; cdr3_nt: TGTGCCAGCAGCTCGGGACTAGCCAAGGGTAGTGATACGCAGTATTTT
j_call: TRBJ1-1; v_call: TRBV28; d_call: -; cdr3_length: 15; clone_size: once; cdr3_aa: CASSLQWVMNTEAFF; cdr3_nt: TGTGCCAGCAGTCTGCAGTGGGTCATGAACACTGAAGCTTTCTTT
j_call: TRBJ1-1; v_call: TRBV19; d_call: TRBD1; cdr3_length: 14; clone_size: -; cdr3_aa: CASRHRDRNTEAFF; cdr3_nt: TGTGCCAGTCGCCACCGGGACAGGAACACTGAAGCTTTCTTT
j_call: TRBJ1-1; v_call: TRBV18; d_call: TRBD1; cdr3_length: 14; clone_size: -; cdr3_aa: CASSPGTGSSEAFF; cdr3_nt: TGTGCCAGCTCTCCCGGGACAGGGAGCTCTGAAGCTTTCTTT
j_call: TRBJ2-5; v_call: TRBV11-2; d_call: -; cdr3_length: 14; clone_size: few; cdr3_aa: CASSSATGRWTQYF; cdr3_nt: TGTGCCAGCAGCTCCGCCACGGGGCGATGGACCCAGTACTTC
j_call: TRBJ2-3; v_call: TRBV29-1; d_call: -; cdr3_length: 13; clone_size: -; cdr3_aa: CSVTSGTTDTQYF; cdr3_nt: TGCAGCGTTACCAGCGGCACCACAGATACGCAGTATTTT
j_call: TRBJ1-1; v_call: TRBV27; d_call: -; cdr3_length: 12; clone_size: -; cdr3_aa: CASGRDLAEAFF; cdr3_nt: TGTGCCAGCGGCCGGGACCTCGCTGAAGCTTTCTTT
j_call: TRBJ2-4; v_call: TRBV5-6; d_call: -; cdr3_length: 13; clone_size: -; cdr3_aa: CASSFLTGNIQYF; cdr3_nt: TGTGCCAGCAGCTTTTTGACAGGAAACATTCAGTACTTC
j_call: TRBJ1-1; v_call: TRBV10-2; d_call: -; cdr3_length: 13; clone_size: -; cdr3_aa: CASSNSDNTEAFF; cdr3_nt: TGCGCCAGCAGTAATTCCGATAACACTGAAGCTTTCTTT
j_call: TRBJ2-3; v_call: TRBV6-2/TRBV6-3; d_call: -; cdr3_length: 14; clone_size: few; cdr3_aa: CASSPGLSTDTQYF; cdr3_nt: TGTGCCAGCAGTCCAGGACTTAGCACAGATACGCAGTATTTT
j_call: TRBJ1-1; v_call: TRBV29-1; d_call: -; cdr3_length: 12; clone_size: -; cdr3_aa: CSVGRENTEAFF; cdr3_nt: TGCAGCGTTGGAAGGGAGAACACTGAAGCTTTCTTT
j_call: TRBJ1-6; v_call: TRBV19; d_call: -; cdr3_length: 14; clone_size: once; cdr3_aa: CASSIGEDNSPLHF; cdr3_nt: TGTGCCAGTAGTATCGGGGAAGATAATTCACCCCTCCACTTT
j_call: TRBJ2-6; v_call: TRBV5-4; d_call: -; cdr3_length: 14; clone_size: -; cdr3_aa: CASSRGFGANVLTF; cdr3_nt: TGTGCCAGCAGCCGCGGGTTTGGGGCCAACGTCCTGACTTTC
j_call: TRBJ1-1; v_call: TRBV5-1; d_call: TRBD1; cdr3_length: 14; clone_size: -; cdr3_aa: CASSLVQGATEAFF; cdr3_nt: TGCGCCAGCAGCTTGGTACAGGGGGCTACTGAAGCTTTCTTT
j_call: TRBJ2-7; v_call: TRBV5-1; d_call: TRBD1; cdr3_length: 13; clone_size: few; cdr3_aa: CASSGTGGVEQYF; cdr3_nt: TGCGCCAGCAGCGGGACAGGGGGCGTCGAGCAGTACTTC
j_call: TRBJ1-1; v_call: TRBV28; d_call: -; cdr3_length: 17; clone_size: -; cdr3_aa: CASSLGPPGRGDTEAFF; cdr3_nt: TGTGCCAGCAGTTTAGGCCCCCCCGGGAGAGGGGACACTGAAGCTTTCTTT
j_call: TRBJ2-2; v_call: TRBV7-9; d_call: TRBD2; cdr3_length: 14; clone_size: -; cdr3_aa: CASSFSGRAGELFF; cdr3_nt: TGTGCCAGCAGCTTCAGCGGGAGGGCCGGGGAGCTGTTTTTT
j_call: TRBJ2-7; v_call: TRBV25-1; d_call: -; cdr3_length: 14; clone_size: -; cdr3_aa: CASILNGSPYEQYF; cdr3_nt: TGTGCCAGCATTTTAAACGGGAGTCCCTACGAGCAGTACTTC
j_call: TRBJ1-1; v_call: TRBV28; d_call: -; cdr3_length: 13; clone_size: -; cdr3_aa: CATARQVNTEAFF; cdr3_nt: TGTGCCACCGCGAGGCAGGTGAACACTGAAGCTTTCTTT
j_call: TRBJ1-1; v_call: TRBV6-2/TRBV6-3; d_call: -; cdr3_length: 14; clone_size: -; cdr3_aa: CASSTGTASTEAFF; cdr3_nt: TGTGCCAGCAGTACAGGGACCGCCAGCACTGAAGCTTTCTTT
j_call: TRBJ1-4; v_call: TRBV7-9; d_call: TRBD1; cdr3_length: 16; clone_size: -; cdr3_aa: CASRSGTGRGVEKLFF; cdr3_nt: TGTGCCAGCAGATCCGGGACAGGGAGGGGTGTTGAAAAACTGTTTTTT
j_call: TRBJ1-6; v_call: TRBV5-1; d_call: -; cdr3_length: 15; clone_size: -; cdr3_aa: CASSLSGQPEAPLHF; cdr3_nt: TGCGCCAGCAGCTTGTCCGGGCAGCCCGAGGCTCCCCTCCACTTT
j_call: TRBJ1-2; v_call: TRBV24-1; d_call: -; cdr3_length: 13; clone_size: -; cdr3_aa: CATSDSTAGSYTF; cdr3_nt: TGTGCCACCAGTGATTCGACAGCTGGGAGCTACACCTTC
j_call: TRBJ2-7; v_call: TRBV23-1; d_call: TRBD2; cdr3_length: 18; clone_size: -; cdr3_aa: CASSPTEGTSLGRYEQYF; cdr3_nt: TGCGCCAGCAGTCCTACGGAGGGGACTAGCTTGGGTCGTTACGAGCAGTACTTC
j_call: TRBJ1-1; v_call: TRBV7-9; d_call: -; cdr3_length: 13; clone_size: -; cdr3_aa: CASSTDLNTEAFF; cdr3_nt: TGTGCCAGCAGCACGGACCTGAACACTGAAGCTTTCTTT
j_call: TRBJ2-7; v_call: TRBV5-1; d_call: -; cdr3_length: 15; clone_size: -; cdr3_aa: CASSSWRQGTYEQYF; cdr3_nt: TGCGCCAGCAGCTCCTGGAGGCAGGGAACCTACGAGCAGTACTTC
j_call: TRBJ2-6; v_call: TRBV27; d_call: -; cdr3_length: 16; clone_size: -; cdr3_aa: CASTQQGFSGANVLTF; cdr3_nt: TGTGCCAGCACGCAGCAGGGTTTCTCTGGAGCCAACGTCCTGACTTTC
j_call: TRBJ1-5; v_call: TRBV2; d_call: -; cdr3_length: 13; clone_size: -; cdr3_aa: CASKAGSNQPQHF; cdr3_nt: TGTGCCAGCAAAGCAGGCTCTAATCAGCCCCAGCATTTT
j_call: TRBJ2-1; v_call: TRBV18; d_call: TRBD1; cdr3_length: 15; clone_size: -; cdr3_aa: CASTDRGRSYNEQFF; cdr3_nt: TGTGCCAGCACTGACAGGGGGCGATCCTACAATGAGCAGTTCTTC
j_call: TRBJ2-7; v_call: TRBV23-1; d_call: -; cdr3_length: 12; clone_size: -; cdr3_aa: CASATRDWEQYF; cdr3_nt: TGCGCCAGCGCGACGCGGGATTGGGAGCAGTACTTC
j_call: TRBJ1-2; v_call: TRBV6-5; d_call: -; cdr3_length: 12; clone_size: -; cdr3_aa: CASSVGHYGYTF; cdr3_nt: TGTGCCAGCAGCGTCGGACACTATGGCTACACCTTC